What follows are 17 T cell receptor beta chains derived from one specimen sequenced in a study of human T cells and chemical hapten exposure. Specified time point: patch test 3, about 24 weeks after DPC sensitization. The treatment: therapeutic diphenylcyclopropenone sensitization with weekly scalp DPC. MiXCR, run by TCRdb on the RACE reads, gives a single entry per CDR3 protein. This table holds over 80,000 distinct CDR3 sequences, 11% found once. The sample consisted of whole blood, taken in connection with sensitization to the hapten diphenylcyclopropenone (DPC). The source of these receptors is a woman aged 30 to 39 with alopecia areata. Some clones in this sample may be carry-over from other donors' samples.

This clonotype was detected only a few times. V and J are TRBV5-1 and TRBJ2-6; possibly TRBD1 for D (5 bases). The V end was cut by 4 bases, the J end by 1 base, with 9 bases between. CDR3 size: 15 residues. Germline values: CDR1 SGHRS, CDR2 YFSETQ. CDR3 in amino acids: CASSGAPSGANVLTF. The CDR3 DNA reads as TGCGCCAGCAGCGGGGCTCCTTCTGGGGCCAACGTCCTGACTTTC.

The rearrangement uses TRBV3-1 and TRBJ2-3; 7 nucleotides agree with TRBD1. CDR1 and CDR2 (germline): LGHDT, YNNKEL (reference sequence). This CDR3 has 16 amino acids. Germline trimming cut 4 bases from V and 0 bases from J; bases unmatched to any gene: 7. CDR3 protein: CASSRRGGPSTDTQYF. The CDR3 bases are TGTGCCAGCAGCCGCCGAGGGGGCCCGAGCACAGATACGCAGTATTTT.

This clonotype was counted at least ten times. The J gene is TRBJ2-3, the V gene TRBV7-6, with 7 bases that match TRBD1. Germline CDR1 and CDR2: SGHVS and FNYEAQ. V gave up 5 bases and J gave up 4 bases; unmatched junction bases: 12. This CDR3 has 16 amino acids. The CDR3 is CASSPGTARNSDTQYF. The CDR3 nucleotides read TGTGCCAGCAGCCCCGGGACAGCAAGAAACTCAGATACGCAGTATTTT.

DNA for the CDR3: TGTGCCAGCAGTTCCGCCCAGGGTTTTCATAGCACAGATACGCAGTATTTT. It translates to CASSSAQGFHSTDTQYF. The J gene is TRBJ2-3, the V gene TRBV6-2 or TRBV6-3; TRBD1 is a possible D gene (5 bases). V lost 4 bases and J lost 0, with 17 bases in between. Germline values: CDR1 MNHEY, CDR2 SVGEGT. This CDR3 spans 17 amino acids.

This clonotype was recorded only once. This may be a read error: a much more frequent sequence differs by one nucleotide. The V gene is TRBV28, the J gene TRBJ2-7; D gene uncertain. This CDR3 is 13 amino acids long. Germline loops: CDR1 MDHEN, CDR2 SYDVKM. CDR3 DNA: TGTACCAGCAGTCCGACAACTATCAACGAGCAGTACTTC. Amino acid sequence: CTSSPTTINEQYF.

The chain recombines TRBV29-1 with TRBJ2-5; the match to TRBD1 covers 8 bases. After removal of 7 bases from V and 5 bases from J, the junction contained 3 bases not matched to a gene. CDR1 is SQVTM, CDR2 ANQGSEA, per germline. The CDR3 is 11 amino acids. The chain's CDR3 is CSARGRETQYF. In DNA, the CDR3 is TGCAGCGCCAGGGGGCGGGAGACCCAGTACTTC.

This clonotype was detected ten times or more. The chain couples TRBV20-1 to TRBJ1-1; 7 bases are a match to TRBD1. The germline V gene encodes CDR1 DFQATT and CDR2 SNEGSKA (reference sequence). This CDR3 has 14 amino acids. V trimming: 2 bases; J trimming: 2 bases; junction bases outside the gene matches: 5. The chain's CDR3 is CSARRDRSNTEAFF. CDR3 sequence (DNA): TGCAGTGCTAGACGGGACAGAAGTAACACTGAAGCTTTCTTT.

Regarding this clonotype: This clone may be a read error of a much larger clone one base away. The rearrangement joins TRBV28 to TRBJ2-1; TRBD2 aligns across 8 bases. This CDR3 comprises 16 residues. V dropped 6 bases and J dropped 6; count of bases not matched to a gene: 13. Germline CDR1 is MDHEN and CDR2 is SYDVKM. The CDR3 nucleotides read TGTGCCAGCAGCCCACCGGGACTAGGTATAGGCAATGAGCAGTTCTTC. This translates into CASSPPGLGIGNEQFF.

This clonotype was seen many times. The rearrangement joins TRBV29-1 to TRBJ2-5, with D perhaps TRBD1 (5 bases). Germline V gene lookup returns CDR1 SQVTM and CDR2 ANQGSEA. The CDR3 has 14 amino acids. Trimming stripped 8 bases from V and 0 bases from J, with 16 bases between. The CDR3 bases are TGCAGCCATGTTGGTTCGACAGACCAAGAGACCCAGTACTTC. This sequence encodes CSHVGSTDQETQYF. Full variable domain (remainder filled in from reference TRBV29-1 and TRBJ2-5): SAVISQKPSRDICQRGTSLTIQCQVDSQVTMMFWYRQQPGQSLTLIATANQGSEATYESGFVIDKFPISRPNLTFSTLTVSNMSPEDSSIYLCSHVGSTDQETQYFGPGTRLLVL.

At least ten counts were recorded for this clonotype. The CDR3 is CASLKGANTGELFF. CDR3 nucleotide sequence: TGTGCCAGCCTCAAGGGGGCGAACACCGGGGAGCTGTTTTTT. J is TRBJ2-2 and V is TRBV2, with D perhaps matching TRBD1 (6 bases). CDR3 length equals 14 residues. V lost 8 bases to trimming and J lost 0 bases, with 10 bases between them. Germline-derived CDR1 and CDR2 are SNHLY and FYNNEI. Full variable domain (remainder filled in from reference TRBV2 and TRBJ2-2): EPEVTQTPSHQVTQMGQEVILRCVPISNHLYFYWYRQILGQKVEFLVSFYNNEISEKSEIFDDQFSVERPDGSNFTLKIRSTKLEDSAMYFCASLKGANTGELFFGEGSRLTVL.

The genes are TRBV10-3 and TRBJ1-2; 8 nucleotides align to TRBD1. CDR3 length: 14 residues. V gave up 6 bases and J gave up 7 bases; unmatched junction bases: 10. From germline, CDR1 is ENHRY and CDR2 SYGVKD. This chain's CDR3 is CAIRAGGLSTGYTF. The CDR3 region has the DNA TGTGCCATCAGGGCAGGGGGCTTATCGACTGGCTACACCTTC.

Remarks on this clonotype: The DNA is left out, because the CDR3 cannot be placed on it with certainty; the CDR3 is given as TCRdb lists it. V and J are TRBV7-5 and TRBJ1-4; TRBD1 was called by the table and not checked on the DNA. TRBV7-5 is labeled a pseudogene. Counting both end residues, the CDR3 totals 15 amino acids. CDR3 in amino acids: CISVSEAPPWEKLFF.

Many counts were recorded for this clonotype. This chain uses TRBV20-1 with TRBJ1-1; unclear D gene. The CDR3 has 13 residues. Trimming pared 1 base from V and 1 base from J, leaving 7 bases between. CDR1 and CDR2 (germline): DFQATT, SNEGSKA (reference sequence). CDR3 DNA sequence: TGCAGTGCTAGAGCCTACAGGAACACTGAAGCTTTCTTT. It translates to CSARAYRNTEAFF.

This clonotype was seen repeatedly, ten times or more. The chain combines TRBV9 with TRBJ1-1, with D hard to call. There are 13 residues in the CDR3. Between the trimmed V and J ends, which lost 4 bases and 3 bases, there was a span of 10 bases. Looked up from germline, CDR1 is SGDLS and CDR2 is YYNGEE. The CDR3 DNA sequence: TGTGCCAGCAGCCCCCCCGTACACACTGAAGCTTTCTTT. It specifies CASSPPVHTEAFF.

This clonotype was detected ten times or more. This sequence joins TRBV14 and TRBJ2-7; D gene uncertain. The germline gives CDR1 SGHDN, CDR2 FVKESK. Deletions cut 1 base from V and 2 bases from J, with 12 bases between. This CDR3 is 15 amino acids long. The CDR3 sequence is CASSQVRDSTYEQYF. The CDR3, as DNA: TGTGCCAGCAGCCAAGTTAGGGATTCTACCTACGAGCAGTACTTC.

This clonotype was seen ten or more times. The chain couples TRBV6-5 to TRBJ2-2, with TRBD1 as a possible D gene (5 bases). V was clipped by 6 bases and J by 4 bases, with 12 bases between them. Germline-derived CDR1 and CDR2 are MNHEY and SVGAGI. CDR3 length: 14 residues. CDR3 nucleotides: TGTGCCAGCAGACGCAGGGCCCCCACCGGGGAGCTGTTTTTT. Translated, it gives CASRRRAPTGELFF.

The chain has TRBV6-5 and TRBJ1-6; 8 bases match TRBD1. Germline values: CDR1 MNHEY, CDR2 SVGAGI. J gave up 5 bases and V 8 bases, and 11 bases lay outside the gene matches. This CDR3 has 16 residues. The CDR3 DNA reads TGTGCCAGCCCTAGGGGGACAGGAGTAAATAATTCACCCCTCCACTTT. It encodes CASPRGTGVNNSPLHF.